These 10 T cell receptor beta chains were all obtained from the same sample, sequenced in a study of tissue T cells after allogeneic stem cell transplantation. Assay: immunoSEQ multiplex PCR; the TCRdb copy retains only in-frame clones and omits some. This table has tens of thousands of clones, over 85% appearing once. The sample in question was blood, obtained before transplantation. Receptors originate from a woman aged 40 to 75 who later had graft-versus-host disease after an allogeneic stem cell transplant.

The V and J genes are TRBV3-1 (or the pseudogene TRBV3-2) and TRBJ1-1; D remains ambiguous. From germline, CDR1 is LGHDT and CDR2 YNNKEL (reference sequence). The CDR3 has 13 residues. Trimming removed 3 bases from V and 5 bases from J, with 10 bases in between. Here the CDR3 DNA reads TGTGCCAGCAGCCACTGGACTGCGACTGAAGCTTTCTTT. This codes for CASSHWTATEAFF.

This rearrangement joins TRBV27 to TRBJ2-6; D is possibly TRBD1 or TRBD2 (5 bases each). Trimming removed 6 bases at V and 0 bases at J, with 15 bases between. Germline V lookup: CDR1 MNHEY, CDR2 SMNVEV (reference sequence). The CDR3 has 17 residues. CDR3: CASRTRGSVSGANVLTF. The CDR3 nucleotides read TGTGCCAGCAGAACGAGGGGATCCGTCTCTGGGGCCAACGTCCTGACTTTC.

This clone was counted a single time. The CDR3 region has the DNA TGCGCCAGCAGCCCGGACAGGGGGTCCTACGAGCAGTACTTC. This gives the protein CASSPDRGSYEQYF. This chain joins TRBV4-3 and TRBJ2-7, with TRBD1 matching over 10 bases. This CDR3 spans 14 amino acids. CDR1 and CDR2 from the germline V gene are LGHNA and YSLEER. Germline trimming cut 4 bases from V and 1 base from J; bases unmatched to any gene: 1.

The chain uses TRBV10-2 and TRBJ2-1; D is possibly TRBD1 (6 bases). V gave up 0 bases and J gave up 4 bases, with 16 bases separating them. CDR1 and CDR2 (germline): WSHSY, SAAADI. This CDR3 is built from 17 residues. CDR3 sequence reads: CASSESILQGRYNEQFF. The CDR3 region has the DNA TGCGCCAGCAGTGAGTCGATACTTCAGGGGCGGTACAATGAGCAGTTCTTC.

V and J are TRBV5-1 and TRBJ2-7; D is ambiguous. The CDR3 spans 14 residues. Trimming shortened V by 3 bases and J by 4 bases, and 14 bases separated the two germline ends. CDR1 is SGHRS and CDR2 is YFSETQ in the germline V gene. The DNA for the CDR3 is TGCGCCAGCAGCTCCACTGCCGCGGCATACGAGCAGTACTTC. Encoded protein: CASSSTAAAYEQYF.

The chain employs TRBV4-1 and TRBJ1-2, with D possibly being TRBD1 (6 bases). Trimming pared 0 bases from V and 5 bases from J, leaving 19 bases between. This CDR3 comprises 17 residues. From germline, CDR1 is MGHRA and CDR2 YSYEKL. The CDR3 loop reads CASSQDVTGHEIYGYTF. The CDR3 DNA sequence: TGCGCCAGCAGCCAAGATGTTACGGGACATGAGATTTATGGCTACACCTTC.

The chain is built from TRBV6-2 or TRBV6-3 and TRBJ1-1; 7 bases match TRBD1. Per the germline V gene, CDR1 is MNHEY and CDR2 is SVGEGT. The CDR3 loop spans 14 amino acids. V trimming: 4 bases; J trimming: 1 base; junction bases outside the gene matches: 3. The CDR3 spells CASSSHRGNTEAFF. The CDR3 coding sequence is TGTGCCAGCAGTTCCCACAGGGGGAACACTGAAGCTTTCTTT.

J is TRBJ2-7 and V is TRBV28; 9 bases fit TRBD2. The CDR3 extends over 15 amino acids. The V gene end was trimmed by 7 bases and the J gene end by 3 bases; junction bases not matched to a gene: 10. Germline V gives CDR1 MDHEN, CDR2 SYDVKM. As DNA, the CDR3 is TGTGCCAGCAATCGGCCCCTAGCGGGGATCTACGAGCAGTACTTC. This translates into CASNRPLAGIYEQYF.

The chain is built from TRBV7-2 and TRBJ1-1; D not resolved. V dropped 3 bases and J dropped 2 bases, with 7 bases sitting between them. There are 13 residues in the CDR3. CDR1 and CDR2 from the germline V gene are SGHTA and FQGNSA. The CDR3 nucleotides read TGTGCCAGCAGCTTTGGAACCAACACTGAAGCTTTCTTT. This sequence encodes CASSFGTNTEAFF.

This clone was observed once. The V call is TRBV5-8, the J call TRBJ2-2; TRBD1 matches 8 bases. The CDR3 length is 15 residues. The ends lost 5 bases at V and 4 bases at J; junction bases unmatched: 7. Looked up from germline, CDR1 is SGHTS and CDR2 is YDEGEE. The CDR3 spells CASRGGDRGTGELFF. Here the CDR3 DNA reads TGTGCCAGCAGAGGGGGCGACAGGGGCACCGGGGAGCTGTTTTTT.